Listed here are 22 T cell receptor beta chains from one sample, sequenced in a study of blood T cell repertoires in COVID-19 (dated by TCRdb to about 2020). Preparation of the library involved the immunoSEQ multiplex PCR assay. TCRdb provides this immuneACCESS table in a form limited to in-frame rearrangements. Some clones are lacking; in checked studies, under half of them reflect an unresolved V gene, and why the rest are absent is not known. The sample records 200,000 to 300,000 clones, 70% to 90% of which are singletons. The top ten clones comprise about 0.7% of the sample. Sequenced sample: peripheral blood. The receptors were gathered from a human donor in a cohort sampled during active COVID-19.

This chain joins TRBV5-6 and TRBJ1-1, with unresolved D. The CDR3 has 12 amino acids. CDR1 is SGHDT, CDR2 YYEEEE, per germline. Deletions cut 3 bases from V and 6 bases from J, with 9 bases between. The CDR3 DNA is TGTGCCAGCAGCTCAGGCGCTCCTGAAGCTTTCTTT. Amino acid sequence: CASSSGAPEAFF.

The rearrangement uses TRBV30 and TRBJ1-1, with no clear D. The germline V gene encodes CDR1 GTSNPN and CDR2 SVGIG (reference sequence). CDR3 length: 14 residues. V shed 3 bases and J shed 0 bases, with 11 bases lying between them. CDR3 residues: CAWRRSAVNTEAFF. CDR3 bases: TGTGCCTGGAGGCGAAGCGCCGTGAACACTGAAGCTTTCTTT. The whole variable domain, remainder taken from reference TRBV30 and TRBJ1-1, is SQTIHQWPATLVQPVGSPLSLECTVEGTSNPNLYWYRQAAGRGLQLLFYSVGIGQISSEVPQNLSASRPQDRQFILSSKKLLLSDSGFYLCAWRRSAVNTEAFFGQGTRLTVV.

The rearrangement links TRBV6-5 to TRBJ1-3; D is undetermined. This CDR3 has 14 amino acids. Germline CDR1 is MNHEY and CDR2 is SVGAGI. Trimming cost V 5 bases and J 0 bases, with 8 bases left between them. CDR3 loop: CASSPDRSGNTIYF. In DNA, the CDR3 is TGTGCCAGCAGTCCAGATCGCTCTGGAAACACCATATATTTT.

V is TRBV6-1 and J is TRBJ2-4; the match to TRBD2 covers 10 bases. The CDR3 extends over 15 amino acids. The V gene's germline CDR1 is MNHNS and CDR2 SASEGT. The J segment lost 15 bases and the V segment lost 2 bases, leaving 13 bases of the junction unmatched. CDR3 sequence: CASSERASGSLEGYF. In nucleotides, the CDR3 is TGTGCCAGCAGTGAACGGGCTAGCGGGAGTCTAGAGGGGTACTTC.

The chain joins TRBV27 to TRBJ2-5; the match to TRBD2 covers 14 bases. With 6 bases clipped from V and 5 bases from J, the junction kept 2 bases outside the gene matches. The CDR3 length is 14 residues. In germline, CDR1 is MNHEY, CDR2 SMNVEV (reference sequence). The DNA of the CDR3 is TGTGCCAGCAGGGGACTAGCGGGGGTTGAGACCCAGTACTTC. It is translated as CASRGLAGVETQYF.

The chain employs TRBV7-2 and TRBJ1-2; D is possibly TRBD1 (5 bases). The CDR3 contains 16 residues. V was clipped by 1 base and J by 6 bases, with 18 bases between them. CDR1 is SGHTA, CDR2 FQGNSA, per germline. CDR3 sequence: CASSLGGAGRRHGYTF. The CDR3 DNA reads as TGTGCCAGCAGCTTAGGTGGCGCAGGGAGGAGGCATGGCTACACCTTC.

The J gene is TRBJ1-2, the V gene TRBV6-5; perhaps TRBD1 as D (5 bases). CDR3 length: 16 residues. Trimming removed 0 bases from V and 4 bases from J, with 15 bases in between. From germline, CDR1 is MNHEY and CDR2 SVGAGI. The CDR3 sequence: CASSYSGGEKSYGYTF. Here the CDR3 DNA reads TGTGCCAGCAGTTACTCTGGGGGGGAGAAGTCCTATGGCTACACCTTC.

V is TRBV7-6 and J is TRBJ2-7; D may be TRBD2 (6 bases). There are 16 residues in the CDR3. Germline V gene data show CDR1 as SGHVS and CDR2 as FNYEAQ. Trimming left V 1 base short and J 0 bases short, with 13 bases between. The CDR3 DNA follows: TGTGCCAGCAGCTTAGATAATCAGGGAGGCTCCTACGAGCAGTACTTC. Translated: CASSLDNQGGSYEQYF.

The V and J genes are TRBV12-5 and TRBJ2-1, with D perhaps matching TRBD1 (6 bases). V dropped 6 bases and J dropped 6 bases, with 18 bases sitting between them. Germline CDR1 LGHNT, CDR2 FRNRAP. This CDR3 spans 15 amino acids. CDR3 DNA sequence: TGTGCTAGTGGCGTCCTTGGGACAATAGGCAATGAGCAGTTCTTC. This sequence encodes CASGVLGTIGNEQFF. Combining the CDR3 with reference TRBV12-5 and TRBJ2-1 gives the whole variable domain DARVTQTPRHKVTEMGQEVTMRCQPILGHNTVFWYRQTMMQGLELLAYFRNRAPLDDSGMPKDRFSAEMPDATLATLKIQPSEPRDSAVYFCASGVLGTIGNEQFFGPGTRLTVL.

This chain connects TRBV24-1 to TRBJ2-7; 8 positions match TRBD2. The V gene end was trimmed by 6 bases and the J gene end by 3 bases; junction bases not matched to a gene: 12. This CDR3 has 16 amino acids. CDR1 KGHDR and CDR2 SFDVKD come from the germline V gene. The chain's CDR3 is CATSQGGLAGRYEQYF. In nucleotides, the CDR3 is TGTGCCACCAGTCAAGGAGGCCTAGCGGGTCGCTACGAGCAGTACTTC.

This clone was observed a single time. The V and J genes are TRBV5-1 and TRBJ2-7; D is unclear. Germline V gene lookup returns CDR1 SGHRS and CDR2 YFSETQ. The V end lost 2 bases, the J end lost 3 bases, and 9 bases lay between the germline ends. The length of the CDR3 is 13 residues. Here the CDR3 reads CASSFGPRYEQYF. DNA for the CDR3: TGCGCCAGCAGCTTTGGTCCGCGCTACGAGCAGTACTTC.

This chain connects TRBV25-1 to TRBJ1-5; 9 nucleotides agree with TRBD1. The germline V gene encodes CDR1 MGHDK and CDR2 SYGVNS. V gave up 4 bases and J gave up 6 bases; unmatched junction bases: 7. This CDR3 contains 15 residues. Here the CDR3 reads CASSGTGGRGQPQHF. CDR3 bases: TGTGCCAGCAGTGGTACAGGGGGCAGGGGTCAGCCCCAGCATTTT.

This chain joins TRBV18 and TRBJ1-2; D is unclear. V shed 6 bases and J shed 2 bases, with 22 bases lying between them. Germline CDR1 KGHSH, CDR2 LQKENI. The CDR3 runs to 17 residues. The CDR3 nucleotides are TGTGCCAGCTCCGTTATCACAACAGTTACGCTCAACTATGGCTACACCTTC. Translation: CASSVITTVTLNYGYTF.

CDR3 coding DNA: TGCGCCAGCAGCCAGATGACAGGAAGTAATTCACCCCTCCACTTT. Protein sequence: CASSQMTGSNSPLHF. The chain joins TRBV4-3 to TRBJ1-6, with D maybe TRBD1 (6 bases). The V gene's germline CDR1 is LGHNA and CDR2 YSLEER. V dropped 3 bases and J dropped 6 bases, with 12 bases sitting between them. The CDR3 has 15 amino acids.

This clone was detected only a few times. The chain is built from TRBV4-1 and TRBJ1-2; D gene uncertain. This CDR3 contains 17 residues. Trimming removed 2 bases at V and 3 bases at J, with 19 bases between. CDR1 and CDR2 from the germline V gene are MGHRA and YSYEKL. Here the CDR3 reads CASSQPLRRTEDYGYTF. CDR3 coding DNA: TGCGCCAGCAGCCAACCTCTCCGGCGGACGGAGGACTATGGCTACACCTTC.

V usage is TRBV18 and J usage is TRBJ1-2, with TRBD1 matching 9 bases. The CDR3 has 14 residues. V trimming: 3 bases; J trimming: 5 bases; junction bases outside the gene matches: 4. Germline lookup yields CDR1 KGHSH and CDR2 LQKENI. The CDR3 coding sequence is TGTGCCAGCTCACCCTGGGACAGGGAATATGGCTACACCTTC. Translation gives CASSPWDREYGYTF.

CDR3 bases: TGTGCCAGCAGTCCTACGACAGGCACAGATACGCAGTATTTT. Translation: CASSPTTGTDTQYF. The chain joins TRBV9 to TRBJ2-3; D may be TRBD1 (5 bases). The CDR3 is 14 amino acids. The germline V and J ends were trimmed by 5 bases and 1 base, with 11 bases remaining between them. Germline loops: CDR1 SGDLS, CDR2 YYNGEE. Looking up the rest from reference TRBV9 and TRBJ2-3 gives the full variable domain: DSGVTQTPKHLITATGQRVTLRCSPRSGDLSVYWYQQSLDQGLQFLIQYYNGEERAKGNILERFSAQQFPDLHSELNLSSLELGDSALYFCASSPTTGTDTQYFGPGTRLTVL.

This chain connects TRBV19 to TRBJ1-1; perhaps TRBD1 as D (5 bases). The CDR3 is 16 residues long. The germline V gene encodes CDR1 LNHDA and CDR2 SQIVND (reference sequence). V shed 9 bases and J shed 12 bases, with 32 bases lying between them. The CDR3 DNA reads TGTGCCAGCTCTCTACCCTCAGGCGGCGGGGGAGGGCGAACTTTCTTT. Protein sequence: CASSLPSGGGGGRTFF.

The gene calls are TRBV27 and TRBJ2-2; 11 bases match TRBD2. The germline V gene encodes CDR1 MNHEY and CDR2 SMNVEV (reference sequence). V dropped 7 bases and J dropped 0; count of bases not matched to a gene: 16. This CDR3 has 20 residues. The CDR3 here is CASTEKRLAGSPPNTGELFF. The CDR3 DNA sequence: TGTGCCAGCACTGAAAAAAGACTAGCGGGGTCTCCCCCGAACACCGGGGAGCTGTTTTTT.

This clone was seen a handful of times. The chain has TRBV30 and TRBJ1-2; 11 nucleotides line up with TRBD1. The germline CDR1 and CDR2 sequences are GTSNPN and SVGIG (reference sequence). The CDR3 runs 16 residues. Germline trimming cut 0 bases from V and 7 bases from J; bases unmatched to any gene: 10. CDR3 DNA sequence: TGTGCCTGGAGTGTTGGGCGGCCGGGACAGGGGGGTGGCTACACCTTC. Protein: CAWSVGRPGQGGGYTF.

V and J are TRBV24-1 and TRBJ2-7, with a tentative D call TRBD1 (6 bases). Trimming took off 12 bases at V and 5 bases at J, with 22 bases between the two ends. CDR3 size: 14 residues. Germline loops: CDR1 KGHDR, CDR2 SFDVKD. Here the CDR3 DNA reads TGTGCCGTCGGTACTAGAGGGGGAAGGGACGAGCAGTACTTC. As protein: CAVGTRGGRDEQYF.

V is TRBV5-8 and J is TRBJ1-4; 7 bases agree with TRBD1. The germline V gene has CDR1 SGHTS and CDR2 YDEGEE. J was trimmed by 8 bases and V by 1 base; bases with no gene match: 8. This CDR3 has 15 amino acids. The CDR3 DNA sequence: TGTGCCAGCAGCTTGTCCGAGGGGGCTTGGGAAAAACTGTTTTTT. This sequence encodes CASSLSEGAWEKLFF. The full variable domain, rest sourced from reference TRBV5-8 and TRBJ1-4, is EAGVTQSPTHLIKTRGQQATLRCSPISGHTSVYWYQQALGLGLQFLLWYDEGEERNRGNFPPRFSGRQFPNYSSELNVNALELEDSALYLCASSLSEGAWEKLFFGSGTQLSVL.